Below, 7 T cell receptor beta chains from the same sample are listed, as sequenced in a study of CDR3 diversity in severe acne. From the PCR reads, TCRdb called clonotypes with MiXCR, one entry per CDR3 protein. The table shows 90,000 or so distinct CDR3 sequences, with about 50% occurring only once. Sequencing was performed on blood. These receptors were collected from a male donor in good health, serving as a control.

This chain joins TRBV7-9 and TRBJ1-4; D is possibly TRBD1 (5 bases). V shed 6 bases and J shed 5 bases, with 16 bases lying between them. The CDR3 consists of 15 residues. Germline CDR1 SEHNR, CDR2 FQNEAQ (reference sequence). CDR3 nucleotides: TGTGCCAGCAGTTTGGGTACAGGACCCAATGAAAAACTGTTTTTT. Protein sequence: CASSLGTGPNEKLFF.

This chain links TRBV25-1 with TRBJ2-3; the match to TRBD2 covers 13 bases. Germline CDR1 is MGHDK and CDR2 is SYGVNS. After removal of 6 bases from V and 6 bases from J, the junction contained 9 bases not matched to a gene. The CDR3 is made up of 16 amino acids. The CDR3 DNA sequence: TGTGCCAGCAGCCACACACTAGCGGGAGGGCGGGATACGCAGTATTTT. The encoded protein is CASSHTLAGGRDTQYF.

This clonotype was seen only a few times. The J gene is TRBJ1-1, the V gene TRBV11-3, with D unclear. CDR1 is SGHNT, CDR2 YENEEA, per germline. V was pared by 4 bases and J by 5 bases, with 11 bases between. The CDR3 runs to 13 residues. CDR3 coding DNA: TGTGCCAGCAGCTCGACACCGGGGACTGAAGCTTTCTTT. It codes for CASSSTPGTEAFF.

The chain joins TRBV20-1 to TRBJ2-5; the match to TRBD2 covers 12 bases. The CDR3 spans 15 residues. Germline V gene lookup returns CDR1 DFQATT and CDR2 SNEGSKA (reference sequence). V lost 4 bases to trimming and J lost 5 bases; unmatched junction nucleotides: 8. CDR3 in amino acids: CSATSGRARRETQYF. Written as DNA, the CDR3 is TGCAGTGCTACTAGCGGGAGGGCCCGTAGGGAGACCCAGTACTTC.

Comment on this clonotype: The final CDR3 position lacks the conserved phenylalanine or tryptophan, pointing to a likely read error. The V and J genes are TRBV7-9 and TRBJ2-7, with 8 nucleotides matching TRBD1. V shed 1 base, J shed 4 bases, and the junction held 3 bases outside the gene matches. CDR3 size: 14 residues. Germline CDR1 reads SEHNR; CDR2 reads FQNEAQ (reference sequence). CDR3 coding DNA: TGTGCCAGCAGCTTAGGGACAGGGTGGTACGAGCAGTACTGC. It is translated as CASSLGTGWYEQYC.

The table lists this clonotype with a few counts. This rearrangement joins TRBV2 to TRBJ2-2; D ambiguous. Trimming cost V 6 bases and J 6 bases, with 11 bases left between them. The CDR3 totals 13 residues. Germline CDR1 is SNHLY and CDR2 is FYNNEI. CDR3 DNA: TGTGCCAGCAGCCCCCTCCGGCCCGGGGAGCTGTTTTTT. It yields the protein CASSPLRPGELFF.

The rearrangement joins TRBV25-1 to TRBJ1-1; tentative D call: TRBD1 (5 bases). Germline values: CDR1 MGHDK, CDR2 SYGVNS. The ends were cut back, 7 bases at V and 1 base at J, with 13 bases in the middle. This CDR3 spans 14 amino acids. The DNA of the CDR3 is TGTGCCAGCATCCGTCCGGGGGAGAACACTGAAGCTTTCTTT. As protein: CASIRPGENTEAFF.